This TCR beta chain was found in a study of shared clonotypes between healthy human individuals (dated by TCRdb to the early 2020s). The study in broad terms: The cohort included a few men and a couple of women between 18 and 49 years of age. For each donor, CD4 naive and CD4 memory were each run on three plates, CD8 naive on two plates, and CD8 memory on one plate. To estimate repertoire size and how much clonotype sharing occurs between individuals, the study deeply sequenced the blood TCR repertoires of 5 or 6 healthy adults. To increase sequencing depth and limit assay-specific biases, TCR repertoire library preparation and sequencing were carried out by different laboratories using diverse techniques. Per donor, leukapheresis produced somewhere between about 0.94 and 8.9 billion PBMCs.

Comment on this clone: Its binding antigen is unknown. There are no base qualities to consult, and no much larger clone falls within one base.

CDR3 length: 15 amino acids, cysteine to phenylalanine. Only the CDR3 part of the read is kept: 45 bases, read in frame from the first base. V is trimmed back by 4 bases and J by 5 bases, and the junction contains 12 bases that no gene match accounts for. CDR1 is given as SGHNT and CDR2 as YYREEE, both from the germline V gene (reference sequence). The donors were healthy, HIV-negative adults with no recently reported acute infections or vaccinations. Every donor was a Caucasian adult residing in Nashville, Tennessee, USA. CD4+ T cells were enriched through magnetic negative selection, after which naive cells were positively selected on CD45RA and the remaining negative fraction served as the memory subset. Blood was collected by leukapheresis, and PBMCs were isolated by Ficoll-Histopaque density gradient centrifugation and then cryopreserved in liquid nitrogen vapor phase. Purity and quantity of every magnetically sorted T cell population were checked by analytical flow cytometry. From each sorted fraction, genomic DNA was isolated and quantified by UV absorbance on a Nanodrop 2000c.

Using the deep immunoSEQ assay, TCR CDR3 regions were amplified from genomic DNA by multiplex PCR. Extracted genomic DNA from each cell subset was spread evenly across all wells of several immunoSEQ 96-well plates, with each plate serving as a replicate. For sorted subsets, approximately 190 ng of genomic DNA, equivalent to some 33,000 T cell genomes, went into each replicate PCR. The purified libraries were quantified using a Qubit 3.0 fluorometer, sized with a Bioanalyzer 2100, and then quantified again using the KAPA Library Quantification kit. A separate single-read 150-cycle Illumina NextSeq 550 flow cell was used to sequence each immunoSEQ 96-well plate. Under the source paper's analysis protocol: Because the immunoSEQ output held only junctional sequences and lacked quality scores, the filtering could not match the filtering applied to full-length reads. To assign V/J genes and CDR3, sequences were annotated using PyIR, a Python wrapper for IgBLAST v1.9, with IMGT germline references. Any read was removed if the V/J assignment was weak (E-value above 1e-6), the CDR3 was missing, or the read contained stop codons, out-of-frame junctions, or ambiguous translated residues. V3J clonotypes were defined as sequences sharing an identical inferred V gene, J gene, and CDR3 amino acid sequence. The percentage overlap between two repertoires was calculated by dividing the number of shared unique clonotypes by the size of the smaller repertoire. Repertoire richness was assessed with RTK rarefaction, the Chao1 estimator, and Recon v2.1 estimates of unobserved clonotypes. Generation probabilities were computed with OLGA for all TCRbeta clonotypes obtained by the gDNA method from several donors. TCRdb holds this immuneACCESS table with in-frame rearrangements only. Some clones are missing; in checked studies, unresolved V genes explain under half, and the rest has no known cause. V and J calls and clone size are copied from that table; D and trimming were computed from the DNA. In this sample the table shows more than 2 million clones, approximately 95% of which occur a single time. The ten top clones hold 0.13% of the sample.

Broad study findings and their caveats: Estimated clonotype richness was generally larger for naive than for memory subsets. Based on pairwise subsampling, the degree of clonotype sharing among donors was expected to be affected by sequencing depth. Sampling was restricted to blood, and TCR repertoires in tissue are likely to differ from TCR repertoires in blood. The genetic and exposure-history diversity represented was limited by the small number of donors. When four donors were compared, the shared fraction of clonotypes was about 5.5% for naive CD4, about 4% for naive CD8, 2% to 2.5% for memory CD4, and around 0.37% for memory CD8. Compared with non-shared clonotypes, the clonotypes found in all four sorted-subset donors had higher generation probabilities. Even with the large sequencing depth, rarefaction of the sorted-subset datasets indicated that sequencing was incomplete.

Source material: naive CD4+ T cells sorted from blood. What the cell subset or site label conveys for this sample: CD45RA+ positively selected. Recombination linked TRBV5-4 to TRBJ2-7, and 7 junctional nucleotides match TRBD2. The receptor was isolated from a man younger than 35 in good health. The DNA is as follows: TGTGCCAGCAGCCCTACTGGGGAGGGAGGCCACGAGCAGTACTTC. Protein translation: CASSPTGEGGHEQYF.